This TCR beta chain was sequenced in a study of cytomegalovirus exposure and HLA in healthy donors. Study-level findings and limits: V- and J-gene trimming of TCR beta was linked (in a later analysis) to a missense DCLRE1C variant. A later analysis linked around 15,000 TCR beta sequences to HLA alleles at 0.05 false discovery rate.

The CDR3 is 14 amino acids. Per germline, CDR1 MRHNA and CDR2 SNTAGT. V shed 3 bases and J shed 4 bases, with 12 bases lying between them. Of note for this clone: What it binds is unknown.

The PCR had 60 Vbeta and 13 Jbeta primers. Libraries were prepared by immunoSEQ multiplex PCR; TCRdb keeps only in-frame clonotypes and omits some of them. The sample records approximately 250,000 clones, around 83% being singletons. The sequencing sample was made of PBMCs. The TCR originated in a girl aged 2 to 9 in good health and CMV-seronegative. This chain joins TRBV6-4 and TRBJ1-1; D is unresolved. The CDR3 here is CASSEDGKGTEAFF. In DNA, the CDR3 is TGTGCCAGCAGTGAGGACGGGAAGGGCACTGAAGCTTTCTTT.